The next 6 T cell receptor beta chains were all read from a single sample in a study of blood T cells in healthy people across ages. PCR was performed a second time for roughly 6 to 12 cycles using a sample-barcoded 5' primer and a J-beta primer mix. MiXCR, applied by TCRdb to the 5' RACE reads, yields one record per CDR3 protein. The sample has approximately 1,000,000 distinct CDR3 sequences; under 55% are singletons. The specimen was blood. Receptor source: a woman aged 60-75 years in good health.

Points on this clonotype: A much larger clone lies a single base off, so this may be a read error. V and J are TRBV7-2 and TRBJ1-6, with D perhaps matching TRBD1 (5 bases). V dropped 3 bases and J dropped 10 bases, with 10 bases sitting between them. Germline lookup yields CDR1 SGHTA and CDR2 FQGNSA. This CDR3 region has 13 residues. The CDR3 loop reads CASSFQGGSPLHF. The CDR3 DNA sequence: TGTGCCAGCAGCTTCCAGGGAGGCTCACCCCTCCACTTT.

This clonotype was observed once. CDR3 sequence reads: CASSLSTGTADYEQYF. CDR3 nucleotide sequence: TGTGCCAGCAGTTTATCGACCGGGACAGCCGACTACGAGCAGTACTTC. The chain joins TRBV27 to TRBJ2-7, with TRBD1 matching over 7 bases. The CDR3 covers 16 residues. The germline CDR1 and CDR2 sequences are MNHEY and SMNVEV (reference sequence). The junction had 8 bases not matched to a gene; V was cut back by 0 bases and J by 3 bases.

The chain recombines TRBV4-1 with TRBJ2-1, with 9 positions matching TRBD2. Germline CDR1 MGHRA, CDR2 YSYEKL. This CDR3 comprises 16 residues. V lost 2 bases, J lost 8 bases, and 10 bases stayed unmatched. The DNA for the CDR3 is TGCGCCAGCAGCCAAATGGCGAGGGGACTAGCTCATGAGCAGTTCTTC. It codes for CASSQMARGLAHEQFF.

V gene TRBV7-9 combines with J gene TRBJ2-1, with a possible D match to TRBD2 (5 bases). Germline CDR1 and CDR2: SEHNR and FQNEAQ (reference sequence). Trimming pared 6 bases from V and 9 bases from J, leaving 9 bases between. The CDR3 consists of 11 residues. In DNA form, the CDR3 reads TGTGCCAGCAGAGAGGGAATTGAGCAGTTCTTC. This gives the protein CASREGIEQFF.

The CDR3 region is CASSLRAASGEKLFF. As DNA, the CDR3 is TGTGCCAGCAGCCTAAGGGCCGCCTCGGGTGAAAAACTGTTTTTT. The chain uses TRBV14 and TRBJ1-4; D gene uncertain. The V end was cut by 4 bases, the J end by 7 bases, with 16 bases between. This CDR3 is 15 amino acids long. The germline gives CDR1 SGHDN, CDR2 FVKESK.

The chain has TRBV11-2 and TRBJ2-3; 7 bases map to TRBD2. Germline V lookup: CDR1 SGHAT, CDR2 FQNNGV. V shed 4 bases, J shed 2 bases, and the junction held 9 bases outside the gene matches. The CDR3 spans 16 residues. The CDR3 here is CASSWGGGDLTDTQYF. The CDR3 DNA reads as TGTGCCAGCAGCTGGGGGGGGGGGGACCTCACAGATACGCAGTATTTT.